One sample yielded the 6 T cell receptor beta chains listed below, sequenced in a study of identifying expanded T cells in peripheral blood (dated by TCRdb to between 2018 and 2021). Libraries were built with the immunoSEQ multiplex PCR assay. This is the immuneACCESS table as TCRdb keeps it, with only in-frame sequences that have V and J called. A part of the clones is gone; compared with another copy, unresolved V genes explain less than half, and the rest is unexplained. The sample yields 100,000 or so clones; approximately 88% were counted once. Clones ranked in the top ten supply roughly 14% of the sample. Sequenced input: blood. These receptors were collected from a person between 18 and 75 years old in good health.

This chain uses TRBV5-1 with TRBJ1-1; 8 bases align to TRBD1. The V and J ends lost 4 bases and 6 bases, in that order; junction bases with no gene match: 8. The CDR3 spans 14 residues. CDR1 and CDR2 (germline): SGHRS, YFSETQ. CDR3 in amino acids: CASSRGQGMAEAFF. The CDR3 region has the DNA TGCGCCAGCAGCCGAGGACAGGGAATGGCTGAAGCTTTCTTT. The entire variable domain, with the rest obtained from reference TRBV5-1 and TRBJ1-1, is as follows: KAGVTQTPRYLIKTRGQQVTLSCSPISGHRSVSWYQQTPGQGLQFLFEYFSETQRNKGNFPGRFSGRQFSNSRSEMNVSTLELGDSALYLCASSRGQGMAEAFFGQGTRLTVV.

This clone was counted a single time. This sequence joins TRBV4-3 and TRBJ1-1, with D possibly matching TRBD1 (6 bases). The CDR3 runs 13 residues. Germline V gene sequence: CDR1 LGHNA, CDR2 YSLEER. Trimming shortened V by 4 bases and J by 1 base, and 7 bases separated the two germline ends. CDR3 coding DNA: TGCGCCAGCAGCCTGACAGGGAACACTGAAGCTTTCTTT. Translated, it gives CASSLTGNTEAFF.

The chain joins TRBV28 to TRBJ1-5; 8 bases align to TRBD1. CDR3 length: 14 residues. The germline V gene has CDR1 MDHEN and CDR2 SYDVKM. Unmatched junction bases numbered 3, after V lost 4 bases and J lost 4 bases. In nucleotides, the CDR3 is TGTGCCAGCAGTTCCGGACAGGGTAATCAGCCCCAGCATTTT. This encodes CASSSGQGNQPQHF.

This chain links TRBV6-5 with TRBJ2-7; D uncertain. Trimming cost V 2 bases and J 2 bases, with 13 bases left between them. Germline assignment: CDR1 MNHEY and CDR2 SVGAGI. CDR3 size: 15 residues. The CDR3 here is CASSYVASIAYEQYF. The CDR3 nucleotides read TGTGCCAGCAGTTACGTGGCTAGTATAGCCTACGAGCAGTACTTC.

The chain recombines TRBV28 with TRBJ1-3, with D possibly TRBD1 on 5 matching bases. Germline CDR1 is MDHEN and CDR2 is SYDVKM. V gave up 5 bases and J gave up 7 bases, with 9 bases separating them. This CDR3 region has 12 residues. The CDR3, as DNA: TGTGCCAGCAGTAGACAGCTGAACACCATATATTTT. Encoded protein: CASSRQLNTIYF.

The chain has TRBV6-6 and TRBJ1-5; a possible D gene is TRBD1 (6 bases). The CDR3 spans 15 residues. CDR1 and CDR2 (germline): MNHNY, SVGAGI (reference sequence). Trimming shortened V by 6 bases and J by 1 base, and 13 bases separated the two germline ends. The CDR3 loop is CASREQGTSNQPQHF. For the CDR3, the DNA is TGTGCCAGCAGAGAACAGGGTACGAGCAATCAGCCCCAGCATTTT.